This T cell receptor beta chain was sequenced in a study of T cells in Graves' hyperthyroidism and ophthalmopathy. Diagnosis of hyperthyroidism was new in patients aged 18 to 65, and its duration was under 2 months. Researchers took RNA transcripts and amplified the TCR beta CDR3 regions from them. A set of HTBI primers served as the primers for a first-round RT-PCR of the TCR CDR3. From the multiplex PCR reads, TCRdb called clonotypes with MiXCR, one entry per CDR3 protein. Of around 300,000 distinct CDR3 sequences in the sample, approximately 15% were seen once. The sequencing input was blood. The receptor was isolated from a middle-aged woman with Graves' hyperthyroidism.

The CDR3 protein is CASSSDRGERAFF. The CDR3, as DNA: TGTGCCAGCAGCTCGGACAGGGGGGAAAGGGCTTTCTTT. This sequence joins TRBV7-2 and TRBJ1-1, with TRBD1 matching over 10 bases. The V gene end was trimmed by 4 bases and the J gene end by 11 bases; junction bases not matched to a gene: 7. The CDR3 consists of 13 residues. CDR1 SGHTA and CDR2 FQGNSA come from the germline V gene. The variable domain in full, with the rest retrieved from reference TRBV7-2 and TRBJ1-1, is GAGVSQSPSNKVTEKGKDVELRCDPISGHTALYWYRQSLGQGLEFLIYFQGNSAPDKSGLPSDRFSAERTGGSVSTLTIQRTQQEDSAVYLCASSSDRGERAFFGQGTRLTVV.